The clone carrying this T cell receptor beta chain was seen ten or more times. Its antigen remains unknown. This record belongs to a study of blood T cells in healthy people across ages. Study-wide results and caveats: Unknown donor CMV status possibly confounded expanded clonotype changes.

With a J-beta primer mix and a sample-barcoded 5' primer, a second PCR ran 7 to 11 cycles. A template-switch adaptor containing 12 random nucleotides labeled each cDNA molecule. TCRdb itself ran the 5' RACE reads through MiXCR, one entry per CDR3 protein. The repertoire has 540,000 or so distinct CDR3 sequences, roughly 43% of them found once; the top ten carry around 25%. This clonotype was obtained from a man older than 75 in good health. Sequenced input: blood.

The CDR3 reads CASSKASGGGSYEQYF. Written as DNA, the CDR3 is TGTGCCAGCAGTAAAGCTAGCGGGGGGGGCTCCTACGAGCAGTACTTC. This chain uses TRBV6-6 with TRBJ2-7; TRBD2 matches 12 bases. The V segment lost 5 bases and the J segment 0 bases; nucleotides outside the gene matches: 5. This CDR3 spans 16 amino acids. Germline V gene sequence: CDR1 MNHNY, CDR2 SVGAGI (reference sequence).